This T cell receptor beta chain was recovered during a study of T cells in Graves' hyperthyroidism and ophthalmopathy. Study observations and caveats: Blood also contained most expanded thyroid clonotypes above 0.001.

From RNA transcripts, TCR beta CDR3 regions were amplified. The study used the HTBI primer set for a first-round RT-PCR of the TCR CDR3. TCRdb ran MiXCR on the multiplex PCR reads and lists one entry per CDR3 protein. This sample has 500,000 or so distinct CDR3 sequences, with about 16% found just once. This clonotype appeared many times. Its antigen remains unidentified. The CDR3 runs to 15 residues. V trimming: 5 bases; J trimming: 4 bases; junction bases outside the gene matches: 9. The germline CDR1 and CDR2 sequences are DFQATT and SNEGSKA (reference sequence). Any patient presenting with uncontrolled infection, other autoimmune disease, pregnancy or lactation was left out.

The TCR was taken from a woman younger than 45 with Graves' ophthalmopathy. Sequencing was performed on blood. The chain joins TRBV20-1 to TRBJ2-5, with 11 bases matching TRBD2. The CDR3 sequence: CSAPGSGRASETQYF. The CDR3 DNA follows: TGCAGTGCTCCAGGTAGCGGGAGGGCCTCAGAGACCCAGTACTTC.